This T cell receptor beta chain is drawn from a study of blood T cell repertoires in COVID-19 (TCRdb year 2020). Background on the whole study: Samples covering the acute and convalescent phases of COVID-19 were provided by collaborators in the United States, Italy and Spain. The prospective study material was composed of cDNA or gDNA derived from T cells, B-cell-depleted T cells, or PBMCs. The sample metadata nearly always contained a de-identified subject ID, COVID-19 status, age in years and sex. A freely available public database, intended as a resource for researchers studying the immune response to SARS-CoV-2, is where the repertoires were released. Samples came from the ongoing ImmuneRACE study (first 160 participants) plus 1,254 subjects from 6 global collaborators. Where available, HLA class I and class II types were taken from metadata supplied by the sample provider and were not determined by assay-based typing. Deeply sampled blood TCRbeta repertoires from subjects exposed to, actively infected with, or recovered from COVID-19 were included in the dataset.

TCRbeta CDR3 regions were amplified from genomic DNA using the immunoSEQ Assay, a bias-controlled multiplex PCR. The source study handled its data this way. The number of nucleated cells in each sample was estimated by amplification of reference gene primers within the assay. Sequence reads were collapsed and filtered to measure the absolute abundance of every unique TCRbeta CDR3 rearrangement. For each sample, productive Simpson clonality was calculated as the square root of Simpson's diversity index over productive rearrangements. TCRdb holds this immuneACCESS table with in-frame rearrangements only. Some clones are missing; in checked studies, unresolved V genes explain under half, and the rest has no known cause. Clone size and the V and J calls come from that table; the DNA yielded D and trimming. The sample has 200,000 to 250,000 clones on record, approximately 86% of them singletons. The ten largest clones represent under 5.5% of the sample.

Overall study results and their limits: How much clinical and demographic metadata was included differed by source and by participant, and the metadata was provided uncurated.

As regards this clone: Its recognized antigen is unknown. No clone much larger than this one lies a single base away; base qualities are absent.

Whole blood was collected in K2EDTA tubes by collaborating institutions according to the institutions' own protocols. Collaborator samples were shipped for TCRbeta analysis as frozen whole blood, isolated PBMCs, or DNA extracted from either sample type. This receptor was identified in a woman of 80 years or more with active or convalescent COVID-19. The material sequenced was peripheral blood.

Here the CDR3 is given as CASSQADIGNTIYF. The DNA sequence is given as TGTGCCAGCAGCCAAGCCGACATTGGAAACACCATATATTTT. This receptor chain uses TRBV3-1 (or the pseudogene TRBV3-2) and TRBJ1-3, with the D gene uncertain. V loses 1 base, J loses 3 bases, and the germline ends lie 7 bases apart. CDR1 and CDR2 are read off the germline V gene (reference sequence) as LGHDT and YNNKEL. The CDR3 contains 14 residues, cysteine and phenylalanine counted. Of all the DNA, just the CDR3 is kept, 42 bases in frame from base 1.